This is a list of T cell receptor beta chains from one sample in a study of brain T cells in children with intractable seizures. Profiled with immunoSEQ multiplex PCR; TCRdb holds only in-frame clones, not every one. The sample consists of 300,000 to 400,000 clones, over 85% of them appearing once. Here the sequenced sample was peripheral blood, taken 4 to 6 months after surgery. The origin of the receptors is a boy in the first two years of life with tuberous sclerosis and intractable seizures. CDR3s include the opening cysteine and the closing phenylalanine or tryptophan. The order of the fields is J gene, CDR3 length, V gene, D gene, CDR3 protein, CDR3 DNA. A D gene is named only where the DNA matches it firmly.

TRBJ2-5,13,TRBV11-3,NA,CASSPLEQETQYF,TGTGCCAGCAGCCCCCTCGAGCAAGAGACCCAGTACTTC
TRBJ1-2,16,TRBV5-4,NA,CASSLRGFSGAYGYTF,TGTGCCAGCAGCTTGAGGGGGTTTTCGGGGGCCTATGGCTACACCTTC
TRBJ2-7,14,TRBV4-1,NA,CASSQEDSSYEQYF,TGCGCCAGCAGCCAAGAGGACAGCTCCTACGAGCAGTACTTC
TRBJ2-7,17,TRBV11-2,NA,CVSSPRLRDPRAYEQYF,TGTGTCAGCAGCCCTCGACTCCGGGACCCGAGAGCCTACGAGCAGTACTTC
TRBJ1-5,13,TRBV30,NA,CAWDTGFGQPQHF,TGTGCCTGGGATACAGGGTTTGGGCAGCCCCAGCATTTT
TRBJ2-3,17,TRBV11-1,NA,CASSLAGPHPLTDTQYF,TGTGCCAGCAGCTTAGCGGGGCCTCACCCACTCACAGATACGCAGTATTTT
TRBJ2-2,15,TRBV19,TRBD2,CASSIYGRIIGELFF,TGTGCCAGTAGTATCTACGGGAGGATAATCGGGGAGCTGTTTTTT
TRBJ2-2,13,TRBV6-5,NA,CASTPAPTGELFF,TGTGCCAGCACCCCGGCGCCTACCGGGGAGCTGTTTTTT
TRBJ2-7,14,TRBV5-1,TRBD2,CASSWTSGIYEQYF,TGCGCCAGCAGCTGGACTAGCGGGATCTACGAGCAGTACTTC
TRBJ2-2,16,TRBV6-6,NA,CASSYSNPANTGELFF,TGTGCCAGCAGTTACTCGAATCCGGCTAACACCGGGGAGCTGTTTTTT